These 13 T cell receptor beta chains originate from one sample sequenced in a study of T cells after yellow fever vaccination (dated by TCRdb to about 2019). Read against the paper, the sample's treatment or condition label means: live attenuated yellow fever vaccine strain. Library prep was done by 5' RACE. The run used an Illumina NovaSeq 6000. The raw public reads went through TCRdb reprocessing: fastp at Q25, MiXCR clone calling, in-frame beta chains kept. Each CDR3 protein gets just one entry, which takes the most common genes and DNA from the rows behind it. This sample has under 250,000 distinct CDR3 sequences in its table, and approximately 3% of those were observed once. The ten most abundant clones make up roughly 3.2% of the sample. The material was CD4+ T cells sorted from PBMCs, obtained 10 days after the yellow fever booster vaccination. Source of these receptors: a man aged 18 to 35 who received the YFV17D yellow fever vaccine.

The chain carries TRBV20-1 and TRBJ1-1; no clear D gene. Looked up from germline, CDR1 is DFQATT and CDR2 is SNEGSKA (reference sequence). The V end was cut by 1 base, the J end by 1 base, with 13 bases between. CDR3 length: 15 residues. The CDR3 sequence is CSARGAVRRNTEAFF. The CDR3 DNA follows: TGCAGTGCTAGAGGTGCGGTAAGACGGAACACTGAAGCTTTCTTT.

This clonotype was detected ten times or more. The chain's CDR3 is CASSRAGSSYNEQFF. The CDR3 nucleotides read TGTGCCAGCAGCAGAGCCGGAAGCTCCTACAATGAGCAGTTCTTC. The chain joins TRBV7-2 to TRBJ2-1; D ambiguous. The CDR3 is 15 amino acids. Germline loops: CDR1 SGHTA, CDR2 FQGNSA. Trimming pared 5 bases from V and 0 bases from J, leaving 11 bases between.

This rearrangement joins TRBV10-3 to TRBJ1-1; D is undetermined. V gave up 0 bases and J gave up 1 base, with 0 bases separating them. Looked up from germline, CDR1 is ENHRY and CDR2 is SYGVKD. This CDR3 has 12 amino acids. CDR3: CAISESNTEAFF. The CDR3 DNA reads TGTGCCATCAGTGAGTCGAACACTGAAGCTTTCTTT.

This clonotype was counted a few times. The J gene is TRBJ2-7, the V gene TRBV6-2 or TRBV6-3; D possibly corresponds to TRBD1 (5 bases). The CDR3 totals 15 residues. Trimming removed 2 bases from V and 3 bases from J, with 14 bases in between. CDR1 MNHEY and CDR2 SVGEGT come from the germline V gene. The CDR3, as DNA: TGTGCCAGCAGTTACGCAGACAGCAATGACTACGAGCAGTACTTC. It yields the protein CASSYADSNDYEQYF.

The sample holds many counts of this clonotype. The chain uses TRBV5-1 and TRBJ1-6; tentatively, D is TRBD1 (5 bases). V gave up 5 bases and J gave up 7 bases, with 10 bases separating them. CDR3 size: 13 residues. CDR1 SGHRS and CDR2 YFSETQ come from the germline V gene. CDR3 residues: CASRAGNNSPLHF. In DNA form, the CDR3 reads TGCGCCAGCAGGGCAGGGAACAATTCACCCCTCCACTTT.

This clonotype came up a few times. The gene calls are TRBV11-1 and TRBJ2-3; 8 nucleotides align to TRBD2. V lost 5 bases and J lost 5; bases outside the gene matches: 6. This CDR3 is built from 14 residues. The germline gives CDR1 SGHAT, CDR2 FQDESV (reference sequence). CDR3 nucleotide sequence: TGTGCCAGCAGCCCCCGGGGGGGCGGAGATACGCAGTATTTT. Amino acid sequence: CASSPRGGGDTQYF.

Many counts were recorded for this clonotype. V usage is TRBV6-6 and J usage is TRBJ1-4; no clear D. Germline V lookup: CDR1 MNHNY, CDR2 SVGAGI (reference sequence). Trimming shortened V by 5 bases and J by 5 bases, and 9 bases separated the two germline ends. The CDR3 totals 13 residues. Here the CDR3 DNA reads TGTGCCAGCAGTCAAACGGTGAATGAAAAACTGTTTTTT. Translated: CASSQTVNEKLFF.

The chain uses TRBV5-4 and TRBJ2-2; 10 bases align to TRBD2. The length of the CDR3 is 17 residues. Trimming removed 0 bases from V and 3 bases from J; junction bases left unmatched: 5. Germline V gene lookup returns CDR1 SGHNT and CDR2 YYREEE (reference sequence). Here the CDR3 reads CASSLGLAGGYTGELFF. CDR3 DNA sequence: TGTGCCAGCAGCTTGGGGTTAGCGGGGGGATACACCGGGGAGCTGTTTTTT. The full variable domain, its missing parts supplied by reference TRBV5-4 and TRBJ2-2, is ETGVTQSPTHLIKTRGQQVTLRCSSQSGHNTVSWYQQALGQGPQFIFQYYREEENGRGNFPPRFSGLQFPNYSSELNVNALELDDSALYLCASSLGLAGGYTGELFFGEGSRLTVL.

At least ten counts were recorded for this clonotype. The V and J genes are TRBV7-9 and TRBJ1-2; D is perhaps TRBD1 (5 bases). V lost 7 bases and J lost 8, with 23 bases in between. The germline V gene has CDR1 SEHNR and CDR2 FQNEAQ (reference sequence). The CDR3 runs to 15 residues. As DNA, the CDR3 is TGTGCCAGCACCACCCCTGGGGCGGATCGTCGGGGCTACACCTTC. Translating gives CASTTPGADRRGYTF.

This clonotype was detected ten times or more. The chain has TRBV7-2 and TRBJ2-5; TRBD1 matches 10 bases. The CDR3 is made up of 14 amino acids. Germline V lookup: CDR1 SGHTA, CDR2 FQGNSA. The trim removed 4 bases at V and 4 bases at J, leaving 3 bases unmatched. The CDR3 here is CASSSGQGTETQYF. The CDR3 nucleotides read TGTGCCAGCAGCTCGGGACAGGGGACAGAGACCCAGTACTTC.

The table lists this clonotype with many counts. The chain joins TRBV9 to TRBJ2-2; 9 positions match TRBD2. Germline assignment: CDR1 SGDLS and CDR2 YYNGEE. V shed 1 base, J shed 1 base, and the junction held 2 bases outside the gene matches. This CDR3 has 16 amino acids. The CDR3 DNA sequence: TGTGCCAGCAGCGTAAATAGCGGGGGGAACACCGGGGAGCTGTTTTTT. Translated, it gives CASSVNSGGNTGELFF.

In its sample, this clonotype was seen many times. V gene TRBV5-1 combines with J gene TRBJ2-3; maybe TRBD1 (6 bases). The germline CDR1 and CDR2 sequences are SGHRS and YFSETQ. The CDR3 consists of 14 residues. The V end was cut by 2 bases, the J end by 4 bases, with 11 bases between. CDR3 in DNA: TGCGCCAGCAGCTTTACAGGGTCACCAGATACGCAGTATTTT. Its protein is CASSFTGSPDTQYF.

There are a few counts of this clonotype. The chain recombines TRBV18 with TRBJ2-7, with TRBD2 matching over 12 bases. The V gene's germline CDR1 is KGHSH and CDR2 LQKENI. The trim removed 3 bases at V and 1 base at J, leaving 7 bases unmatched. The CDR3 is made up of 17 amino acids. The CDR3 spells CASSPGLAGPDSYEQYV. The CDR3, as DNA: TGTGCCAGCTCACCCGGACTAGCGGGACCGGATTCCTACGAGCAGTACGTC.